This T cell receptor beta chain originates from a study of T cells after yellow fever vaccination. From the 5' RACE reads, TCRdb called clonotypes with MiXCR, one entry per CDR3 protein. Of approximately 600,000 distinct CDR3 sequences in the sample, about 12% were seen once. Trimming removed 4 bases at V and 2 bases at J, with 18 bases between. The CDR3 is 16 residues long. Germline V gene data show CDR1 as MDHEN and CDR2 as SYDVKM. The sample consisted of PBMCs, taken on the day of the yellow fever booster vaccination. This chain uses TRBV28 with TRBJ2-7, with D maybe TRBD1 (5 bases). The clonotype originates from a man aged 30-40 years who received the YFV17D yellow fever vaccine. CDR3 coding DNA: TGTGCCAGCAGTTCCCCATCCTGGACAAAGACCTACGAGCAGTACTTC. It specifies CASSSPSWTKTYEQYF.